The subject of this entry is one T cell receptor beta chain. Germline assignment: CDR1 SQVTM and CDR2 ANQGSEA. The CDR3 consists of 10 residues. The germline V and J ends were trimmed by 5 bases and 10 bases, with 9 bases remaining between them. This entry comes from a study of blood T cell repertoires in COVID-19. For the study at large: Whether acute or convalescent, the COVID-19 samples came from the United States, Italy and Spain. Sample material is recorded as cDNA or gDNA derived from T cells, B-cell-depleted T cells, or PBMCs.

Original processing notes: How many nucleated cells were present was estimated from reference gene primer amplification. The table came from immunoSEQ multiplex PCR; TCRdb's copy has only in-frame clones and leaves some out. V and J calls and clone size follow that table, whereas D and trimming were derived from the DNA. The table records 140,000 or so clones, over 80% of them present only once. The chain combines TRBV29-1 with TRBJ2-1; D gene ambiguous. Sequencing input: peripheral blood. The TCR was taken from a man in his sixties with active or convalescent COVID-19. The CDR3 sequence: CSVFHPEQFF. The CDR3 coding sequence is TGCAGCGTTTTTCATCCCGAGCAGTTCTTC.